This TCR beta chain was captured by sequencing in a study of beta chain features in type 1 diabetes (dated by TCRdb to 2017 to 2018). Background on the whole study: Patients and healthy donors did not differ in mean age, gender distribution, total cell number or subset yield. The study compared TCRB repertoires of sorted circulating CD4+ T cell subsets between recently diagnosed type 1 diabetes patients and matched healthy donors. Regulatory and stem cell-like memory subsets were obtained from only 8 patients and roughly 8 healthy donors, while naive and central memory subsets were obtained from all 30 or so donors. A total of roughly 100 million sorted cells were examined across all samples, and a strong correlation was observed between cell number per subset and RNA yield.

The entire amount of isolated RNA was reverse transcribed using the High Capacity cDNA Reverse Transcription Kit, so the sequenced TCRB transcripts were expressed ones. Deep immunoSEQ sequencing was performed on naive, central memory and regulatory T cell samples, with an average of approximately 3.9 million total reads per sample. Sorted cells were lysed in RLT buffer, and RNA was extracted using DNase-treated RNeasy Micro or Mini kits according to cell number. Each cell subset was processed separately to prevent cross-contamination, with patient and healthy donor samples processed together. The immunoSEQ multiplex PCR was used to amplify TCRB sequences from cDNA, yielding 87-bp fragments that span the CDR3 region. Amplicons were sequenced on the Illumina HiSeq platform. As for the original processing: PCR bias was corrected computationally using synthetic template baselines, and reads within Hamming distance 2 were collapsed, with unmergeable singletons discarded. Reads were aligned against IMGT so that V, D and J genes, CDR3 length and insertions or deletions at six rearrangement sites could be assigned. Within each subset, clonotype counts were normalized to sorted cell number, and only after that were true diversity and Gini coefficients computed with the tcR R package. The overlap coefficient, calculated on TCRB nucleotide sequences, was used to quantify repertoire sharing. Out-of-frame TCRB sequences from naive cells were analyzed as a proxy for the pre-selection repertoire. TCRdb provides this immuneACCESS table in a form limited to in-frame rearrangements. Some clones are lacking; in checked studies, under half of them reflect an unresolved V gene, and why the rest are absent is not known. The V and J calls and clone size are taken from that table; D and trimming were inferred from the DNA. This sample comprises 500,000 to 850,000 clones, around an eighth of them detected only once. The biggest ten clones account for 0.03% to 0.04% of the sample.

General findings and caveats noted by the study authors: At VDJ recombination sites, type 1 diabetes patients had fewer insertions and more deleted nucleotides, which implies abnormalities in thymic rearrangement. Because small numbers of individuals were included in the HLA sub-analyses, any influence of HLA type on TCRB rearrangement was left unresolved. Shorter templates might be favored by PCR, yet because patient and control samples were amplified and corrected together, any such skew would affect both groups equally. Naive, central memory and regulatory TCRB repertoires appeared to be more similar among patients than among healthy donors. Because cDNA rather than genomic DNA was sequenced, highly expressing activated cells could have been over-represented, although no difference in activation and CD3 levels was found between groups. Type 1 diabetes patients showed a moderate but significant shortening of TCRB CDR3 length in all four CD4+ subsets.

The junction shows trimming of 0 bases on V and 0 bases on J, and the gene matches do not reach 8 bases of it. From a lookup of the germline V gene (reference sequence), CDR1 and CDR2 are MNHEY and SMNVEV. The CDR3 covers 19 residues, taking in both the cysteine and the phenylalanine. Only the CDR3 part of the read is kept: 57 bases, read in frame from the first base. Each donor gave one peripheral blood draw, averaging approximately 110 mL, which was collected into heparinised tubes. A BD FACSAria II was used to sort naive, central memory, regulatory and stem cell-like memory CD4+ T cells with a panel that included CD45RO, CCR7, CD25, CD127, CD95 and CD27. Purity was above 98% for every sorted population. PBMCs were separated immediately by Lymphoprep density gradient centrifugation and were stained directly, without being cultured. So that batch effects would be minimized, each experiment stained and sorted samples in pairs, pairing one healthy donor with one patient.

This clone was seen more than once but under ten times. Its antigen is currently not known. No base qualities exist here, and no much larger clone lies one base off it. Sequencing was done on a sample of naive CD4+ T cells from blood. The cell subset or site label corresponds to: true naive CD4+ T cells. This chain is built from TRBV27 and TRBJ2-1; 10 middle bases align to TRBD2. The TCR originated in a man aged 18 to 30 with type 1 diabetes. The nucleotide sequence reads TGTGCCAGCAGTTTATCACGTCTGTCTAGCGGGAGCTCCTACAATGAGCAGTTCTTC. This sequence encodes CASSLSRLSSGSSYNEQFF.